A single sample is the source of the 24 T cell receptor beta chains below, sequenced in a study of blood T cell repertoires in COVID-19. Sequencing used immunoSEQ multiplex PCR; TCRdb keeps in-frame clones, though not all of them. The table shows fewer than 400,000 clones, with 80% to 90% occurring only once. Sequenced input: PBMCs or T cells enriched from blood (not recorded which). The receptors here all came from a man aged 25-45 years who had recovered from COVID-19.

The chain links TRBV6-5 to TRBJ1-1; the D gene is possibly TRBD1 (6 bases). Germline loops: CDR1 MNHEY, CDR2 SVGAGI. This CDR3 contains 14 residues. V lost 7 bases, J lost 3 bases, and 15 bases lay in between. This CDR3 is CASTRGAADTEAFF. For the CDR3, the DNA is TGTGCCAGCACCAGGGGCGCCGCCGACACTGAAGCTTTCTTT.

V and J are TRBV18 and TRBJ2-7; 8 bases are shared with TRBD1. J lost 2 bases, V lost 8 bases, and 8 bases had no gene match. CDR1 KGHSH and CDR2 LQKENI come from the germline V gene. The CDR3 length is 14 residues. The CDR3 sequence is CASRLQTGAYEQYF. CDR3 nucleotide sequence: TGTGCCAGCCGATTACAGACAGGGGCCTACGAGCAGTACTTC.

The V gene is TRBV12-3 or TRBV12-4, the J gene TRBJ1-2; D is uncertain. This CDR3 has 13 residues. V lost 3 bases, J lost 5 bases, and 10 bases lay in between. The CDR3 DNA is TGTGCCAGCAGTTTCCGTTCCGGGTATGGCTACACCTTC. Protein product: CASSFRSGYGYTF.

The genes are TRBV6-2 or TRBV6-3 and TRBJ2-3, with 9 bases aligning to TRBD2. The trim removed 2 bases at V and 3 bases at J, leaving 0 bases unmatched. Germline lookup yields CDR1 MNHEY and CDR2 SVGEGT. The CDR3 consists of 14 residues. The CDR3 region has the DNA TGTGCCAGCAGTTACAGCGGGGGGACAGATACGCAGTATTTT. Translating it yields CASSYSGGTDTQYF.

This clone occurred once. This chain connects TRBV4-1 to TRBJ1-2; D remains ambiguous. CDR3 size: 15 residues. Trimming shortened V by 0 bases and J by 1 base, and 9 bases separated the two germline ends. From germline, CDR1 is MGHRA and CDR2 YSYEKL. In nucleotides, the CDR3 is TGCGCCAGCAGCCAAGATCCACGGGATAACTATGGCTACACCTTC. This translates into CASSQDPRDNYGYTF.

This chain joins TRBV18 and TRBJ1-2, with D tentatively TRBD1 (5 bases). CDR1 is KGHSH, CDR2 LQKENI, per germline. Trimming shortened V by 4 bases and J by 0 bases, and 9 bases separated the two germline ends. The CDR3 has 14 residues. The CDR3 DNA is TGTGCCAGCTCACTTGGGACTACTAACTATGGCTACACCTTC. It is translated as CASSLGTTNYGYTF.

The rearrangement joins TRBV18 to TRBJ2-1; 10 bases fit TRBD2. J gave up 2 bases and V 2 bases, and 3 bases lay outside the gene matches. Germline CDR1 is KGHSH and CDR2 is LQKENI. CDR3 size: 16 residues. The chain's CDR3 is CASSPIAGGPYNEQFF. CDR3 sequence (DNA): TGTGCCAGCTCACCAATAGCGGGGGGCCCCTACAATGAGCAGTTCTTC. Full variable domain (missing parts from reference TRBV18 and TRBJ2-1): NAGVMQNPRHLVRRRGQEARLRCSPMKGHSHVYWYRQLPEEGLKFMVYLQKENIIDESGMPKERFSAEFPKEGPSILRIQQVVRGDSAAYFCASSPIAGGPYNEQFFGPGTRLTVL.

J is TRBJ2-3 and V is TRBV12-3 or TRBV12-4; D may be TRBD2 (5 bases). V was cut by 2 bases and J by 4 bases, with 7 bases left in between. The CDR3 runs to 13 residues. For the CDR3, the DNA is TGTGCCAGCAGTTTAAGGAGGCCAGATACGCAGTATTTT. As protein: CASSLRRPDTQYF.

This sequence joins TRBV7-9 and TRBJ1-5; 8 bases fit TRBD1. V was clipped by 3 bases and J by 7 bases; unmatched bases: 5. The CDR3 length is 14 residues. CDR1 and CDR2 from the germline V gene are SEHNR and FQNEAQ (reference sequence). Written as DNA, the CDR3 is TGTGCCAGCAGCTTCCAGGGGGCAGGACAGCCCCAGCATTTT. It encodes CASSFQGAGQPQHF. Drawing the rest from reference TRBV7-9 and TRBJ1-5, the complete variable domain is DTGVSQNPRHKITKRGQNVTFRCDPISEHNRLYWYRQTLGQGPEFLTYFQNEAQLEKSRLLSDRFSAERPKGSFSTLEIQRTEQGDSAMYLCASSFQGAGQPQHFGDGTRLSIL.

The rearrangement links TRBV12-3 or TRBV12-4 to TRBJ1-4, with D unclear. V was pared by 8 bases and J by 1 base, with 8 bases between. This CDR3 comprises 13 residues. CDR3 in amino acids: CASSLRTNEKLFF. The CDR3 region has the DNA TGTGCCAGCTCTCTCCGAACTAATGAAAAACTGTTTTTT.

The genes are TRBV5-4 and TRBJ1-1, with 7 bases lining up with TRBD1. From germline, CDR1 is SGHNT and CDR2 YYREEE (reference sequence). V lost 2 bases to trimming and J lost 2 bases; unmatched junction nucleotides: 3. The CDR3 extends over 14 amino acids. The CDR3 spells CASSFYRGNTEAFF. CDR3 nucleotides: TGTGCCAGCAGCTTCTACAGGGGTAACACTGAAGCTTTCTTT. Based on the CDR3 plus reference TRBV5-4 and TRBJ1-1, the full variable domain is ETGVTQSPTHLIKTRGQQVTLRCSSQSGHNTVSWYQQALGQGPQFIFQYYREEENGRGNFPPRFSGLQFPNYSSELNVNALELDDSALYLCASSFYRGNTEAFFGQGTRLTVV.

The gene calls are TRBV7-3 and TRBJ2-1; 8 bases align to TRBD1. Trimming cost V 5 bases and J 6 bases; bases outside gene matches: 9. CDR3 length: 15 amino acids. From germline, CDR1 is SGHTA and CDR2 FQGTGA. CDR3 residues: CASSLGQGQSNEQFF. CDR3 in DNA: TGTGCCAGCAGCCTTGGACAGGGTCAATCCAATGAGCAGTTCTTC. Full variable domain (rest looked up from reference TRBV7-3 and TRBJ2-1): GAGVSQTPSNKVTEKGKYVELRCDPISGHTALYWYRQSLGQGPEFLIYFQGTGAADDSGLPNDRFFAVRPEGSVSTLKIQRTERGDSAVYLCASSLGQGQSNEQFFGPGTRLTVL.

The gene calls are TRBV25-1 and TRBJ2-7, with D possibly matching TRBD1 (6 bases). Germline V gene lookup returns CDR1 MGHDK and CDR2 SYGVNS. The CDR3 has 14 amino acids. Trimming removed 4 bases from V and 3 bases from J, with 13 bases in between. Written as DNA, the CDR3 is TGTGCCAGCAGTGCCCGGGACACCCACTACGAGCAGTACTTC. Amino acids: CASSARDTHYEQYF.

This clone was counted a few times. V is TRBV5-1 and J is TRBJ1-1, with no clear D. Deletions cut 4 bases from V and 10 bases from J, with 23 bases between. The CDR3 runs 15 residues. The germline V gene has CDR1 SGHRS and CDR2 YFSETQ. The CDR3 DNA sequence: TGCGCCAGCAGCCCATCCGGCGGGCCTCGAAGCGGAGCTTTCTTT. Translated, it gives CASSPSGGPRSGAFF.

The chain couples TRBV9 to TRBJ1-2, with 9 bases matching TRBD1. V shed 3 bases, J shed 2 bases, and the junction held 2 bases outside the gene matches. Germline V gene lookup returns CDR1 SGDLS and CDR2 YYNGEE. The CDR3 length is 14 residues. The CDR3 DNA follows: TGTGCCAGCAGCGGGGGGACAGGGAACTATGGCTACACCTTC. Translating gives CASSGGTGNYGYTF.

This chain connects TRBV3-1 (or the pseudogene TRBV3-2) to TRBJ2-1; 11 positions match TRBD2. J was trimmed by 3 bases and V by 4 bases; bases with no gene match: 8. This CDR3 comprises 17 residues. Germline loops: CDR1 LGHDT, CDR2 YNNKEL (reference sequence). In DNA, the CDR3 is TGTGCCAGCAGCCCCGCCCCGACTAGCGGGATCTACAATGAGCAGTTCTTC. Translation: CASSPAPTSGIYNEQFF.

The CDR3 DNA follows: TGTGCCAGCAGCTTTCGACAGGGACCGTCTAACTATGGCTACACCTTC. Translated: CASSFRQGPSNYGYTF. V gene TRBV9 combines with J gene TRBJ1-2; TRBD1 matches 7 bases. V was clipped by 4 bases and J by 0 bases; unmatched bases: 9. Germline assignment: CDR1 SGDLS and CDR2 YYNGEE. CDR3 size: 16 residues. The variable domain in full, with the rest retrieved from reference TRBV9 and TRBJ1-2, is DSGVTQTPKHLITATGQRVTLRCSPRSGDLSVYWYQQSLDQGLQFLIQYYNGEERAKGNILERFSAQQFPDLHSELNLSSLELGDSALYFCASSFRQGPSNYGYTFGSGTRLTVV.

The V and J genes are TRBV5-1 and TRBJ2-5; 8 nucleotides agree with TRBD2. The junction had 8 bases not matched to a gene; V was cut back by 0 bases and J by 4 bases. The CDR3 sequence is 16 residues long. Germline V gene sequence: CDR1 SGHRS, CDR2 YFSETQ. The chain's CDR3 is CASSLVRLAGSETQYF. CDR3 nucleotide sequence: TGCGCCAGCAGCTTGGTCAGGCTAGCGGGTTCAGAGACCCAGTACTTC.

The chain joins TRBV9 to TRBJ2-3; 9 nucleotides line up with TRBD2. The CDR3 runs to 16 residues. The germline gives CDR1 SGDLS, CDR2 YYNGEE. The V gene end was trimmed by 3 bases and the J gene end by 0 bases; junction bases not matched to a gene: 5. The DNA of the CDR3 is TGTGCCAGCAGCGAGACTAGCGGACGAAGCACAGATACGCAGTATTTT. As protein: CASSETSGRSTDTQYF.

The chain couples TRBV9 to TRBJ2-2, with 8 bases lining up with TRBD2. The CDR3 contains 18 residues. Germline values: CDR1 SGDLS, CDR2 YYNGEE. Trimming cost V 0 bases and J 1 base; bases outside gene matches: 8. DNA of the CDR3: TGTGCCAGCAGCGTAGTTTCCGGGGGGGCACGGAACACCGGGGAGCTGTTTTTT. Translated: CASSVVSGGARNTGELFF.

The gene calls are TRBV19 and TRBJ1-2, with 7 bases that match TRBD1. J gave up 0 bases and V 8 bases, and 27 bases lay outside the gene matches. Germline assignment: CDR1 LNHDA and CDR2 SQIVND (reference sequence). The CDR3 covers 21 residues. The CDR3 DNA reads as TGTGCCAGTTTCCCAAATCCAACACAGGGGTCCCCGTCCGGTGCTAACTATGGCTACACCTTC. Translated: CASFPNPTQGSPSGANYGYTF. The variable domain in full, with the rest retrieved from reference TRBV19 and TRBJ1-2, is DGGITQSPKYLFRKEGQNVTLSCEQNLNHDAMYWYRQDPGQGLRLIYYSQIVNDFQKGDIAEGYSVSREKKESFPLTVTSAQKNPTAFYLCASFPNPTQGSPSGANYGYTFGSGTRLTVV.

This clone was seen a single time. The chain recombines TRBV5-4 with TRBJ2-5; D unclear. V was clipped by 0 bases and J by 2 bases, with 8 bases between them. Germline V gene data show CDR1 as SGHNT and CDR2 as YYREEE (reference sequence). The CDR3 sequence is 14 residues long. This CDR3 is CASSLDDMQETQYF. The CDR3 nucleotides read TGTGCCAGCAGCTTGGACGACATGCAAGAGACCCAGTACTTC. Using reference TRBV5-4 and TRBJ2-5 for the parts outside the CDR3, the full variable domain is ETGVTQSPTHLIKTRGQQVTLRCSSQSGHNTVSWYQQALGQGPQFIFQYYREEENGRGNFPPRFSGLQFPNYSSELNVNALELDDSALYLCASSLDDMQETQYFGPGTRLLVL.

The rearrangement joins TRBV4-2 to TRBJ1-2, with TRBD1 matching 8 bases. There are 14 residues in the CDR3. Germline CDR1 LGHNA, CDR2 YNFKEQ. The junction had 4 bases not matched to a gene; V was cut back by 5 bases and J by 2 bases. The CDR3 region has the DNA TGTGCCAGCAGCAATGACAGGGGAAACTATGGCTACACCTTC. As protein: CASSNDRGNYGYTF.

The chain recombines TRBV5-1 with TRBJ1-2; 9 nucleotides match TRBD1. The CDR3 runs to 14 residues. V was clipped by 4 bases and J by 2 bases; unmatched bases: 3. Germline V gene data show CDR1 as SGHRS and CDR2 as YFSETQ. DNA for the CDR3: TGCGCCAGCAGCGTGGACAGGGGCAACTATGGCTACACCTTC. Protein product: CASSVDRGNYGYTF.